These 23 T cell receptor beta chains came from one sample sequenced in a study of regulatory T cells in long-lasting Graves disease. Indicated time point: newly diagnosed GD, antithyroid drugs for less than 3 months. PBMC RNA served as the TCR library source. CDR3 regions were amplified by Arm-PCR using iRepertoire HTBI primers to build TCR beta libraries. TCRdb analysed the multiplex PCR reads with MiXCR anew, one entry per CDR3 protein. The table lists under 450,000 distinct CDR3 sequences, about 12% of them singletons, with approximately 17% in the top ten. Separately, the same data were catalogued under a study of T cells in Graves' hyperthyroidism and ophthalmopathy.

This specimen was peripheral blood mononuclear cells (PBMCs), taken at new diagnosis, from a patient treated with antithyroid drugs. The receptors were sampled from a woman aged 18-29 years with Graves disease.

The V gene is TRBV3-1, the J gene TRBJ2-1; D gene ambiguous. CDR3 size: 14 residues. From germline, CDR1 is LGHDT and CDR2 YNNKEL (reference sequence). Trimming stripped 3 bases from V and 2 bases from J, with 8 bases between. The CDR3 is CASSQGMTYNEQFF. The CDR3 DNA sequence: TGTGCCAGCAGCCAGGGGATGACCTACAATGAGCAGTTCTTC.

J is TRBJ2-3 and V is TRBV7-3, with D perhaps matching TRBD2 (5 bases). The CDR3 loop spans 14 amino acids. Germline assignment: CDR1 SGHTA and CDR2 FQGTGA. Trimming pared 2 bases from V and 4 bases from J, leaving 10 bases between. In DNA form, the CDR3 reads TGTGCCAGCAGCTTAGATACCGGGGCAGATACGCAGTATTTT. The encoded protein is CASSLDTGADTQYF.

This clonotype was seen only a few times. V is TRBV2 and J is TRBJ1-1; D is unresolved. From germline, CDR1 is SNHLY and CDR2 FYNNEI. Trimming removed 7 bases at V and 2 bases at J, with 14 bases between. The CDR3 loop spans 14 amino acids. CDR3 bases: TGTGCCAGCATCGATCCCCCAGACAACACTGAAGCTTTCTTT. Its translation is CASIDPPDNTEAFF.

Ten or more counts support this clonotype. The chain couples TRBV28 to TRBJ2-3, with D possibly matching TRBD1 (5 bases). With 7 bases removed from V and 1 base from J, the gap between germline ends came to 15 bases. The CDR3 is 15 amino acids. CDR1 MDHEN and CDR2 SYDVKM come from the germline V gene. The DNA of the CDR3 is TGTGCCAGCACCCGAAGGGGCAGGGGCACAGATACGCAGTATTTT. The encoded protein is CASTRRGRGTDTQYF.

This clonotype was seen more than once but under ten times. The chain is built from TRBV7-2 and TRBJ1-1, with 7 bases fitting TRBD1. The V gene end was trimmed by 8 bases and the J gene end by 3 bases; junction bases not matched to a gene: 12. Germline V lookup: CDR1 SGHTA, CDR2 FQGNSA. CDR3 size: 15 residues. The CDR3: CASAGGAFWDTEAFF. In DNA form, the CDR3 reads TGTGCCAGCGCAGGGGGGGCGTTCTGGGACACTGAAGCTTTCTTT. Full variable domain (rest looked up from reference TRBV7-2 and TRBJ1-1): GAGVSQSPSNKVTEKGKDVELRCDPISGHTALYWYRQSLGQGLEFLIYFQGNSAPDKSGLPSDRFSAERTGGSVSTLTIQRTQQEDSAVYLCASAGGAFWDTEAFFGQGTRLTVV.

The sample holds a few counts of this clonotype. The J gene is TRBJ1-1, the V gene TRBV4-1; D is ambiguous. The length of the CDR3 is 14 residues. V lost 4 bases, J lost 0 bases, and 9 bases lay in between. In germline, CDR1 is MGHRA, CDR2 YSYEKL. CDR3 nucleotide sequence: TGCGCCAGCAGCCCTCCGTTATTGAACACTGAAGCTTTCTTT. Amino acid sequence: CASSPPLLNTEAFF.

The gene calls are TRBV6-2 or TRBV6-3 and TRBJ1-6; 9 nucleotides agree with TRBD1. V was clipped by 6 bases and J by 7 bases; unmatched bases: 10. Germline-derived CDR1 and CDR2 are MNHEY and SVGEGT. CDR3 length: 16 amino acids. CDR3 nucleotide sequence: TGTGCCAGCAGCGGAAAACAGGGGGCGAGGAATTCACCCCTCCACTTT. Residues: CASSGKQGARNSPLHF.

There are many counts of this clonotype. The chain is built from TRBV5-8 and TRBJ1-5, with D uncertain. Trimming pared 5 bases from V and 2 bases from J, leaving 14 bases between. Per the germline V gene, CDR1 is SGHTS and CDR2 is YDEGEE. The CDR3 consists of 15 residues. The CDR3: CASRVSGVGNQPQHF. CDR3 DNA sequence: TGTGCCAGCAGAGTGAGTGGGGTTGGCAATCAGCCCCAGCATTTT.

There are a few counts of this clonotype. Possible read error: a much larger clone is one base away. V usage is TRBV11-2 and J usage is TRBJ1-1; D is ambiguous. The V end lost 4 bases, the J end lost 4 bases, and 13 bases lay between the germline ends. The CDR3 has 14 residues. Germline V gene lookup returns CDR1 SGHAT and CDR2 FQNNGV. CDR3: CASSSRPGSTEAFF. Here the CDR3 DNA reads TGTGCCAGCAGCTCAAGGCCAGGAAGCACTGAAGCTTTCTTT.

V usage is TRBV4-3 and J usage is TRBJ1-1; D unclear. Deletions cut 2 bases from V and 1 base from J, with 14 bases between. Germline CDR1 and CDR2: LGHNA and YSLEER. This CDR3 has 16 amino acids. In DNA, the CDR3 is TGCGCCAGCAGCCAACGCCAGCTTACTGGGAACACTGAAGCTTTCTTT. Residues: CASSQRQLTGNTEAFF.

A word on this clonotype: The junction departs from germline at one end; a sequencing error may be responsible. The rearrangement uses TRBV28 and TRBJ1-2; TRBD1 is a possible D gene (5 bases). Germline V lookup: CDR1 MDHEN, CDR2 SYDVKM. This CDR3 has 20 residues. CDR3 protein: CASGFLGAVRGARANYGYTF. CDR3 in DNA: TGTGCCAGCGGTTTTTTAGGAGCTGTTAGAGGGGCAAGGGCCAATTATGGCTACACCTTC.

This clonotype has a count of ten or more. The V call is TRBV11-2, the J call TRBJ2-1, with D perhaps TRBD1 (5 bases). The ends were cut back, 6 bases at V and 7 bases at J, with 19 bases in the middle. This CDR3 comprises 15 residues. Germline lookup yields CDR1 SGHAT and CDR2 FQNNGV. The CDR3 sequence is CASRTTGYLRNEQFF. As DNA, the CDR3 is TGTGCCAGCAGGACAACAGGATACCTGAGGAATGAGCAGTTCTTC.

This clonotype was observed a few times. The CDR3 region has the DNA TGTGCCAGTAGGAGACAGGGTCTCAATGAAAAACTGTTTTTT. Amino acid sequence: CASRRQGLNEKLFF. The rearrangement uses TRBV19 and TRBJ1-4; 7 nucleotides match TRBD1. The V gene's germline CDR1 is LNHDA and CDR2 SQIVND (reference sequence). Losses at the gene ends were 6 bases for V and 5 bases for J; bases not matched to a gene: 6. CDR3 length equals 14 residues.

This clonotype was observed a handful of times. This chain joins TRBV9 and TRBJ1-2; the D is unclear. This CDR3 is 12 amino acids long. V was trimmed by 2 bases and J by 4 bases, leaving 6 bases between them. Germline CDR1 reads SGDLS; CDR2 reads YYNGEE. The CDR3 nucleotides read TGTGCCAGCAGCGTGCTGGGCTATGGCTACACCTTC. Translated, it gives CASSVLGYGYTF.

The CDR3 DNA reads TGCAGTGCTAGAGATTACCGGACAACCTCAAGGGAGACCCAGTACTTC. Translating it yields CSARDYRTTSRETQYF. The chain joins TRBV20-1 to TRBJ2-5; maybe TRBD1 (5 bases). Germline V gene sequence: CDR1 DFQATT, CDR2 SNEGSKA (reference sequence). CDR3 length equals 16 residues. Trimming cost V 0 bases and J 5 bases, with 19 bases left between them.

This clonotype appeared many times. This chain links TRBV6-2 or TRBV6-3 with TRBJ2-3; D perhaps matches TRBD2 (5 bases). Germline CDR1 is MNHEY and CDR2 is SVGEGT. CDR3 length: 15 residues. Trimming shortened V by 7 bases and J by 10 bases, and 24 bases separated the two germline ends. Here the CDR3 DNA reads TGTGCCAGCATCGACGCACTAGATGGCCGTCTGGCGCAGTATTTT. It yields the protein CASIDALDGRLAQYF.

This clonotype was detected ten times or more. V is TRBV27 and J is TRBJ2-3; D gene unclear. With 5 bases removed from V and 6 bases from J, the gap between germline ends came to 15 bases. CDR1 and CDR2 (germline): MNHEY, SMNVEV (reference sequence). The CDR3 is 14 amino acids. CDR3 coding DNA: TGTGCCAGCAGTATGGTGGCTCAGCCGGATACGCAGTATTTT. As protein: CASSMVAQPDTQYF.

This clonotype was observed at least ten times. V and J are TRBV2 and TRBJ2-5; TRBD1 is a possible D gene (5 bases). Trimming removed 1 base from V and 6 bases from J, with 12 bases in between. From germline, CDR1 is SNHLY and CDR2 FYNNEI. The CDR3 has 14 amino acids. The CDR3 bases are TGTGCCAGCAGTGAAGGCAGGGTCATAAAGACCCAGTACTTC. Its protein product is CASSEGRVIKTQYF.

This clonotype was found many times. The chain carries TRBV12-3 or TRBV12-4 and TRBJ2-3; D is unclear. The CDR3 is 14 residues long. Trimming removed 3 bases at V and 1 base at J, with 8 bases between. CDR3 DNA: TGTGCCAGCAGTTTTGCTCGGGGCACAGATACGCAGTATTTT. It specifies CASSFARGTDTQYF.

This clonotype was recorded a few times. The CDR3 here is CASSFQGGRQPQHF. For the CDR3, the DNA is TGTGCCAGCAGCTTCCAGGGAGGTCGTCAGCCCCAGCATTTT. This chain connects TRBV7-2 to TRBJ1-5; possible D gene TRBD1, 5 bases. This CDR3 contains 14 residues. Between the trimmed V and J ends, which lost 3 bases and 6 bases, there was a span of 12 bases. Germline CDR1 reads SGHTA; CDR2 reads FQGNSA.

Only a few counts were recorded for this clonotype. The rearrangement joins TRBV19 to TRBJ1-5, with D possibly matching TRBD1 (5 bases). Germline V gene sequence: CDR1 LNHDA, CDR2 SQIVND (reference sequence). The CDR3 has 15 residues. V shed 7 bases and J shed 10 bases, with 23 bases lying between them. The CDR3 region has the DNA TGTGCCAGTAATCCGGGGACGACCCCGTTTATTCCCCAGCATTTT. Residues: CASNPGTTPFIPQHF.

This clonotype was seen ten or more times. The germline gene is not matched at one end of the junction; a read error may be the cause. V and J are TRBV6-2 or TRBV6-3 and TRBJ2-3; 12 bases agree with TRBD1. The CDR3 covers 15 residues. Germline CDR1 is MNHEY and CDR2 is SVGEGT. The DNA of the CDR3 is TGTGCAGGGACAGGGGGCCAGGTAAAGACAGATACGCAGTATTTC. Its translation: CAGTGGQVKTDTQYF.

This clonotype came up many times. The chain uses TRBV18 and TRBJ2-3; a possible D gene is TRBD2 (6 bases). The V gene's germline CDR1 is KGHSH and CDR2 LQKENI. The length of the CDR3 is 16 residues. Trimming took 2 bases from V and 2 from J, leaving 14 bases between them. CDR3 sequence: CASSPTGRGVTDTQYF. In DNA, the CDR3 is TGTGCCAGCTCACCAACGGGACGCGGGGTCACAGATACGCAGTATTTT.